This TCR beta chain was identified during a study of blood T cell repertoires in COVID-19. Sequencing was performed with immunoSEQ multiplex PCR; in TCRdb, only in-frame clones are kept and a portion is missing. The data hold around 190,000 clones, with 65% to 90% observed a single time. This clone was picked up a small number of times. Germline V gene lookup returns CDR1 MNHNY and CDR2 SVGAGI (reference sequence). This CDR3 contains 15 residues. Trimming took off 0 bases at V and 0 bases at J, with 6 bases between the two ends. The chain recombines TRBV6-6 with TRBJ1-5, with D hard to call. The material sequenced was peripheral blood. This receptor was taken from a human donor in a cohort sampled during active COVID-19. In DNA, the CDR3 is TGTGCCAGCAGTTACTCGGCTGATAGCAATCAGCCCCAGCATTTT. Translating it yields CASSYSADSNQPQHF.